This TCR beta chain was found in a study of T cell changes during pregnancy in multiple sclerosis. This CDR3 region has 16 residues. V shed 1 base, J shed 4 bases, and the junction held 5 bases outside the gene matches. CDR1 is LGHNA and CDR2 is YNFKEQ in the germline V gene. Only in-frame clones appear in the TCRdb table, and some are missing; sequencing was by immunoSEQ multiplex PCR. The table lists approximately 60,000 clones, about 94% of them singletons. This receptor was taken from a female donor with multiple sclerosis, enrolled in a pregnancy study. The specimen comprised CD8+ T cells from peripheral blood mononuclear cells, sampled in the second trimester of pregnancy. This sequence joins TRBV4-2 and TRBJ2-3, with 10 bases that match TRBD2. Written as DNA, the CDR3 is TGTGCCAGCAGCCAAGGTTTAGCGGGAGGTCCAGATACGCAGTATTTT. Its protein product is CASSQGLAGGPDTQYF.